These 19 T cell receptor beta chains were sequenced from one sample in a study of cytomegalovirus exposure and HLA in healthy donors. In the PCR, 60 Vbeta and 13 Jbeta primers were used. Assay used: immunoSEQ multiplex PCR; TCRdb lists only in-frame clones, some missing. This table has 110,000 to 150,000 clones, approximately 83% appearing once. Sequencing was carried out using PBMCs. The receptors originated from a woman between 35 and 50 years old in good health and CMV-seronegative.

The J gene is TRBJ1-2, the V gene TRBV2; 8 nucleotides line up with TRBD1. Germline V gene sequence: CDR1 SNHLY, CDR2 FYNNEI. V gave up 4 bases and J gave up 4 bases; unmatched junction bases: 8. The CDR3 totals 15 residues. The CDR3 DNA reads TGTGCCAGCAGTGTCGGGGCAGGGGGCGGCTATGGCTACACCTTC. Protein: CASSVGAGGGYGYTF.

The chain carries TRBV29-1 and TRBJ1-3; TRBD1 is a possible D gene (6 bases). In germline, CDR1 is SQVTM, CDR2 ANQGSEA. The CDR3 has 13 residues. Trimming cost V 6 bases and J 2 bases, with 11 bases left between them. CDR3 sequence (DNA): TGCAGCGTAATACAGGGTACTGGAAACACCATATATTTT. Translated, it gives CSVIQGTGNTIYF. The complete variable domain, with remaining parts taken from reference TRBV29-1 and TRBJ1-3, reads SAVISQKPSRDICQRGTSLTIQCQVDSQVTMMFWYRQQPGQSLTLIATANQGSEATYESGFVIDKFPISRPNLTFSTLTVSNMSPEDSSIYLCSVIQGTGNTIYFGEGSWLTVV.

This clone was seen more than once but under ten times. The J gene is TRBJ2-7, the V gene TRBV5-1; 7 bases are shared with TRBD2. V trimming: 4 bases; J trimming: 1 base; junction bases outside the gene matches: 11. CDR1 SGHRS and CDR2 YFSETQ come from the germline V gene. This CDR3 is built from 16 residues. CDR3: CASSPGGSGDSYEQYF. CDR3 nucleotide sequence: TGCGCCAGCAGCCCTGGTGGAAGCGGGGATTCCTACGAGCAGTACTTC.

The chain combines TRBV19 with TRBJ1-6; the D is unclear. The CDR3 spans 15 residues. Germline CDR1 reads LNHDA; CDR2 reads SQIVND (reference sequence). V was trimmed by 2 bases and J by 6 bases, leaving 11 bases between them. The CDR3 sequence is CASSITIPGNSPLHF. CDR3 sequence (DNA): TGTGCCAGTAGTATAACCATACCCGGTAATTCACCCCTCCACTTT.

The genes are TRBV27 and TRBJ1-2, with D possibly being TRBD1 (6 bases). CDR3 length: 14 residues. The V gene's germline CDR1 is MNHEY and CDR2 SMNVEV (reference sequence). V dropped 5 bases and J dropped 4 bases, with 14 bases sitting between them. CDR3 sequence reads: CASSASPRGYGYTF. CDR3 nucleotide sequence: TGTGCCAGCAGTGCCTCCCCCAGGGGCTATGGCTACACCTTC.

CDR3 sequence (DNA): TGTGCCAGCAGTGAAGTCCGTCTGGCTAGCGGGAATGGGGATACGCAGTATTTT. This gives the protein CASSEVRLASGNGDTQYF. This chain links TRBV6-1 with TRBJ2-3; TRBD2 agrees at 9 bases. This CDR3 has 18 amino acids. Germline values: CDR1 MNHNS, CDR2 SASEGT. With 1 base clipped from V and 6 bases from J, the junction kept 14 bases outside the gene matches.

The chain uses TRBV28 and TRBJ1-4, with D maybe TRBD1 (6 bases). Germline CDR1 reads MDHEN; CDR2 reads SYDVKM. The CDR3 extends over 12 amino acids. With 6 bases removed from V and 5 bases from J, the gap between germline ends came to 7 bases. The CDR3 DNA sequence: TGTGCCAGCAGGGGGACAAATGAAAAACTGTTTTTT. Translated: CASRGTNEKLFF.

This chain connects TRBV15 to TRBJ1-1, with D possibly TRBD1 on 5 matching bases. Between the trimmed V and J ends, which lost 3 bases and 0 bases, there was a span of 11 bases. The CDR3 is made up of 15 amino acids. Germline CDR1 LNHNV, CDR2 YYDKDF (reference sequence). The chain's CDR3 is CATSSGGSMNTEAFF. In DNA form, the CDR3 reads TGTGCCACCAGCAGTGGGGGGTCGATGAACACTGAAGCTTTCTTT. Supplemented by reference TRBV15 and TRBJ1-1, the full variable domain reads DAMVIQNPRYQVTQFGKPVTLSCSQTLNHNVMYWYQQKSSQAPKLLFHYYDKDFNNEADTPDNFQSRRPNTSFCFLDIRSPGLGDTAMYLCATSSGGSMNTEAFFGQGTRLTVV.

This chain links TRBV29-1 with TRBJ2-3; 7 nucleotides agree with TRBD2. Germline V CDR1 and CDR2: SQVTM, ANQGSEA. V shed 6 bases and J 1 base; nucleotides not matched to a gene: 7. CDR3 length equals 14 residues. In DNA form, the CDR3 reads TGCAGCGTCCCCCGGGGAGGGCGCACAGATACGCAGTATTTT. It translates to CSVPRGGRTDTQYF.

The V gene is TRBV6-6, the J gene TRBJ1-5; no clear D gene. The V and J ends lost 0 bases and 7 bases respectively, with 10 bases between them. The germline CDR1 and CDR2 sequences are MNHNY and SVGAGI (reference sequence). CDR3 length: 14 amino acids. The CDR3 DNA sequence: TGTGCCAGCAGTTACTCCCCGGACTTACAGCCCCAGCATTTT. Protein product: CASSYSPDLQPQHF.

This clone occurred a few times. Here the CDR3 DNA reads TGTGCCAGCAGCCAAGGAACAGACGAGGGGGCCCAGTACTTC. Its protein product is CASSQGTDEGAQYF. V usage is TRBV4-2 and J usage is TRBJ2-5; possible D gene TRBD1, 6 bases. Germline V gene lookup returns CDR1 LGHNA and CDR2 YNFKEQ. The CDR3 sequence is 14 residues long. Trimming left V 1 base short and J 9 bases short, with 15 bases between.

This chain uses TRBV4-2 with TRBJ1-5; 7 bases line up with TRBD1. This CDR3 contains 15 residues. Germline V gene sequence: CDR1 LGHNA, CDR2 YNFKEQ. The junction had 6 bases not matched to a gene; V was cut back by 4 bases and J by 3 bases. The CDR3 protein is CASSPRDSFNQPQHF. For the CDR3, the DNA is TGTGCCAGCAGCCCCCGGGACAGCTTCAATCAGCCCCAGCATTTT.

V usage is TRBV25-1 and J usage is TRBJ2-2; D possibly corresponds to TRBD1 (6 bases). In germline, CDR1 is MGHDK, CDR2 SYGVNS. V was pared by 7 bases and J by 3 bases, with 9 bases between. The CDR3 spans 13 residues. In nucleotides, the CDR3 is TGTGCCAGCAAGAAGGGGGACACCGGGGAGCTGTTTTTT. Protein: CASKKGDTGELFF.

This chain joins TRBV6-1 and TRBJ2-7; 12 bases map to TRBD2. The CDR3 is 14 amino acids. CDR1 is MNHNS, CDR2 SASEGT, per germline. Losses at the gene ends were 6 bases for V and 7 bases for J; bases not matched to a gene: 7. The CDR3 is CASSHGLAGTEQYF. In DNA, the CDR3 is TGTGCCAGCAGCCACGGACTAGCGGGGACTGAGCAGTACTTC.

This clone is a singleton in its sample. The chain carries TRBV5-1 and TRBJ2-1; 12 bases are shared with TRBD2. The CDR3 runs to 16 residues. V shed 5 bases, J shed 8 bases, and the junction held 11 bases outside the gene matches. The germline CDR1 and CDR2 sequences are SGHRS and YFSETQ. CDR3 DNA sequence: TGCGCCAGCAGAATACGACTAGCGGGAGAGGGGGATGAGCAGTTCTTC. Translating gives CASRIRLAGEGDEQFF.

V is TRBV7-9 and J is TRBJ2-7, with 10 nucleotides matching TRBD2. The CDR3 sequence is 15 residues long. Germline V gene data show CDR1 as SEHNR and CDR2 as FQNEAQ (reference sequence). The J segment lost 5 bases and the V segment lost 3 bases, leaving 7 bases of the junction unmatched. The CDR3 bases are TGTGCCAGCAGCTTGCTAGCGGGGGCTTTCGACGAGCAGTACTTC. Translated, it gives CASSLLAGAFDEQYF. Filled out from reference TRBV7-9 and TRBJ2-7, the complete variable domain reads DTGVSQNPRHKITKRGQNVTFRCDPISEHNRLYWYRQTLGQGPEFLTYFQNEAQLEKSRLLSDRFSAERPKGSFSTLEIQRTEQGDSAMYLCASSLLAGAFDEQYFGPGTRLTVT.

The chain combines TRBV5-1 with TRBJ1-1; tentative D call: TRBD1 (5 bases). The CDR3 length is 15 residues. Germline-derived CDR1 and CDR2 are SGHRS and YFSETQ. Trimming removed 4 bases at V and 5 bases at J, with 18 bases between. The CDR3 here is CASSLMGGAETEAFF. The CDR3, as DNA: TGCGCCAGCAGCCTAATGGGGGGAGCTGAAACTGAAGCTTTCTTT.

The V and J genes are TRBV5-4 and TRBJ2-1; D gene unclear. This CDR3 is built from 16 residues. Per the germline V gene, CDR1 is SGHNT and CDR2 is YYREEE (reference sequence). V lost 4 bases, J lost 2 bases, and 16 bases lay in between. The CDR3 sequence is CASSPQDSRTYNEQFF. In DNA, the CDR3 is TGTGCCAGCAGCCCACAAGATAGCCGTACCTACAATGAGCAGTTCTTC.

V and J are TRBV6-4 and TRBJ2-1; 8 bases fit TRBD1. Germline V gives CDR1 MRHNA, CDR2 SNTAGT. After removal of 2 bases from V and 3 bases from J, the junction contained 3 bases not matched to a gene. The CDR3 sequence is 15 residues long. This CDR3 reads CASSDMTGVYNEQFF. CDR3 DNA sequence: TGTGCCAGCAGTGACATGACAGGGGTCTACAATGAGCAGTTCTTC.